The T cell receptor beta chain under discussion was sequenced for a study of shared clonotypes between healthy human individuals. Overall study context: Per-donor plates numbered three CD4 naive, three CD4 memory, two CD8 naive and one CD8 memory.

Sequencing used immunoSEQ multiplex PCR; TCRdb keeps in-frame clones, though not all of them. Altogether fewer than 850,000 clones are present, roughly 91% being singletons, with the ten largest covering around a third. Germline assignment: CDR1 SGHRS and CDR2 YFSETQ. Trimming pared 1 base from V and 4 bases from J, leaving 8 bases between. The CDR3 has 14 residues. The specimen was memory CD8+ T cells from PBMCs. The subset is: CD45RO+ cells pooled with CCR7-negative TemRA cells. The V gene is TRBV5-1, the J gene TRBJ2-2; TRBD1 or TRBD2 may be the D gene (5 bases each). The clonotype originates from a man between 18 and 29 years old in good health. Some clones in this sample may be carry-over from other donors' samples. CDR3 DNA: TGCGCCAGCAGCTTGTGGGACCCCACCGGGGAGCTGTTTTTT. Translating gives CASSLWDPTGELFF.